Here is one TCR beta chain with its context. This CDR3 is built from 15 residues. Trimming cost V 3 bases and J 2 bases; bases outside gene matches: 4. This entry comes from a study of response to subunit inactivated influenza vaccine. TCRdb called the RT-PCR reads again in MiXCR, with one record for every CDR3 protein. The sample includes just under 550,000 distinct CDR3 sequences, under 30% of them seen just once. These same records also appear under a second study, on T cells expressing NK-cell markers. That study adds: TCR beta libraries carry UMIs added by 5'RACE template switching. Sequencing covered eight donors, seven HCMV-seropositive and one seronegative. Clarity on HCMV specificity was lacking for the expanded NKG2C+ T cell clones.

Sequenced here: CD4+ T cells sorted from PBMCs, sampled 11 to 12 days after vaccination. The clonotype comes from a man between 45 and 60 years old who received an inactivated influenza vaccine. The chain joins TRBV12-3 or TRBV12-4 to TRBJ2-3; 8 positions agree with TRBD2. The CDR3 is CASSFSGTTTDTQYF. The CDR3 coding sequence is TGTGCCAGCAGTTTTAGCGGGACGACCACAGATACGCAGTATTTT.